A selection of T cell receptor beta chains follows, all from one sample in a study of T-cell reconstitution after alpha-beta-depleted transplantation in children. TCRdb analysed the PCR reads with MiXCR anew, one entry per CDR3 protein. The top ten hold about 4% of the sample, which has about 610,000 distinct CDR3 sequences, under 12% seen once. The specimen was PBMCs from the stem cell graft donor, collected from the stem cell graft. These TCRs come from a human donor who donated a stem cell graft to a child with acute myeloid leukemia. Both conserved end residues are part of each CDR3. A D gene is named only where the DNA matches it firmly. Where a row states a size, it is once, few, many or the class of an expanded clone; other rows omit it.

>TRBD2|TRBJ2-1|TRBV20-1|few
TGCAGTGCTGTTACTAGCGGGAGGGCCAATGAGCAGTTCTTC
CSAVTSGRANEQFF
>-|TRBJ1-1|TRBV4-2|-
TGTGCCAGCAGCCAAGGATTTAGTCGGGGGGCGGGAGCTTTCTTT
CASSQGFSRGAGAFF
>TRBD2|TRBJ2-5|TRBV11-2|few
TGTGCCAGCAGCACTACTAGCGGGGGCTGGGGTTCCCGGGAGACCCAGTACTTC
CASSTTSGGWGSRETQYF
>-|TRBJ2-1|TRBV11-2|-
TGTGCCAGCAGCTCTTCTAGGGCGGTGGGAGGAGAGCAGTTCTTC
CASSSSRAVGGEQFF
>-|TRBJ1-1|TRBV7-8|few
TGTGCCAGCAGCTTAGCGGGGGAAGGGGTCGGTAACACTGAAGCTTTCTTT
CASSLAGEGVGNTEAFF
>TRBD1|TRBJ2-3|TRBV12-5|-
TGTGCTAGTGGAAGCGGGACAGGGAGCACAGATACGCAGTATTTT
CASGSGTGSTDTQYF
>TRBD2|TRBJ2-2|TRBV9|-
TGTGCCAGCAGCGTAGGGCCCCCACTGGGGAGGGGCTTCACCGGGGAGCTGTTTTTT
CASSVGPPLGRGFTGELFF
>-|TRBJ2-7|TRBV7-2|-
TGTGCCAGCAGCTTAAGGTCTAGCCAGTTTACCTACGAGCAGTACTTC
CASSLRSSQFTYEQYF
>-|TRBJ2-5|TRBV14|-
TGTGCCAGCAGCCAAGTCCTTTCGAGTGGCCAGTACTTC
CASSQVLSSGQYF
>TRBD1|TRBJ2-7|TRBV2|few
TGTGCCAGCAGTGTGCGAAAGGGGACAGACAAGTACTTC
CASSVRKGTDKYF
>TRBD2|TRBJ2-5|TRBV3-1|-
TGTGCCAGCAGCCAAGCTAGCGGGAGGGGAGGAGAGACCCAGTACTTC
CASSQASGRGGETQYF
>-|TRBJ1-1|TRBV5-8|few
TGTGCCAGCAGCCCGAGACTCCGAGGGGCGGAAGCTTTCTTT
CASSPRLRGAEAFF
>-|TRBJ1-2|TRBV19|-
TGTGCCAGTAGGATGGCGGCATCCTCAGCTAACTATGGCTACACCTTC
CASRMAASSANYGYTF
>TRBD1|TRBJ2-1|TRBV7-9|-
TGTGCCAGCAGCCCTACCGAGGGACAGGGTGCGAATGAGCAGTTCTTC
CASSPTEGQGANEQFF
>-|TRBJ1-2|TRBV9|few
TGTGCCAGCAGAGCAGCCGAGAGTCTCTATGGCTACACCTTC
CASRAAESLYGYTF
>-|TRBJ2-2|TRBV15|few
TGTGCCACCAGCAGAGATCGTCGTAGGGAAGTGGCCGGGGAGCTGTTTTTT
CATSRDRRREVAGELFF
>-|TRBJ1-1|TRBV25-1|few
TGTGCCAGCAGTGACCCTCGCGGGGGGGAAACTGAAGCTTTCTTT
CASSDPRGGETEAFF
>-|TRBJ2-3|TRBV9|many
TGTGCCAGCAGCGCGACGCCCATTAATACGCAGTATTTT
CASSATPINTQYF
>-|TRBJ2-4|TRBV12-3/TRBV12-4|few
TGTGCCAGCAGTTTAGCGGGAGGATCCGGAAACATTCAGTACTTC
CASSLAGGSGNIQYF
>-|TRBJ2-7|TRBV28|-
TGTGCCAGCAGTTTACCCTGGGTTGGCGGCCGCGAGCAGTACTTC
CASSLPWVGGREQYF
>-|TRBJ2-4|TRBV12-3/TRBV12-4|few
TGTGCCAGCACCAATCCCGAGGGAGTGGGGGGAAACATTCAGTACTTC
CASTNPEGVGGNIQYF
>TRBD2|TRBJ2-7|TRBV7-2|-
TGTGCCAGCAGCTTAGAACCCCCCCCTAGCGGGAGAAAGTACTTC
CASSLEPPPSGRKYF
>TRBD2|TRBJ2-1|TRBV6-5|many
TGTGCCAGCAGTTTAGCGGGAGTCCACAATGAGCAGTTCTTC
CASSLAGVHNEQFF
>-|TRBJ2-4|TRBV3-1|many
TGTGCCAGCAGCCAAGTGGCTAGCCTGAACATTCAGTACTTC
CASSQVASLNIQYF
>TRBD1|TRBJ2-7|TRBV7-2|few
TGTGCCAGCAGCTTAGTACAGGGGGCCGGTCAACCCTACGAGCAGTACTTC
CASSLVQGAGQPYEQYF
>-|TRBJ2-5|TRBV12-3/TRBV12-4|few
TGTGCCAGCAGTTTAGTGACCGGACCGCAAGAGACCCAGTACTTC
CASSLVTGPQETQYF
>-|TRBJ2-5|TRBV20-1|few
TGCAGTGTCGCGCTAGGGACCCAGTACTTC
CSVALGTQYF
>TRBD2|TRBJ2-2|TRBV5-1|-
TGCGCCAGCAGCCTCATACGACTAGCGGGAGCGTTCGACACCGGGGAGCTGTTTTTT
CASSLIRLAGAFDTGELFF
>-|TRBJ2-3|TRBV20-1|few
TGCAGTGCTGGCCTGGGTTTTGTCGGCACAGATACGCAGTATTTT
CSAGLGFVGTDTQYF
>-|TRBJ2-7|TRBV5-1|few
TGCGCCAGCAGCTCCATCCCCCAGGGGCCCTCCTACGAGCAGTACTTC
CASSSIPQGPSYEQYF
>TRBD1|TRBJ2-1|TRBV12-3/TRBV12-4|many
TGTGCCAGCAGCCCCTTACCGCGGACAGGGGGGAACAATGAGCAGTTCTTC
CASSPLPRTGGNNEQFF
>TRBD2|TRBJ2-1|TRBV7-3|few
TGTGCCAGCAGCTATCCCACTAGCGGGAGTCAGGAGCAGTTCTTC
CASSYPTSGSQEQFF
>-|TRBJ2-7|TRBV5-1|many
TGCGCCAGCAGCTTCGCGGGCGAAGGTTACGAGCAGTACTTC
CASSFAGEGYEQYF
>-|TRBJ2-7|TRBV30|-
TGTGCCTTCCGGGACAAGGTATACGAGCAGTACTTC
CAFRDKVYEQYF
>-|TRBJ1-2|TRBV7-2|few
TGTGCCAGCAGCCCGGACCGTTTCGGCTACACCTTC
CASSPDRFGYTF
>-|TRBJ2-1|TRBV9|-
TGTGCCAGCAGCGTAGTAGGGGGATTCTACAATGAGCAGTTCTTC
CASSVVGGFYNEQFF
>-|TRBJ2-2|TRBV27|few
TGTGCCAGCAGCTTGGTAGGATGGACCGGGGAGCTGTTTTTT
CASSLVGWTGELFF
>TRBD1|TRBJ2-7|TRBV29-1|few
TGCAGCGTTGAAGAGGACAGGGGCGAGCAGTACTTC
CSVEEDRGEQYF
>-|TRBJ2-1|TRBV6-1|many
TGTGCCAGCAGCCGAGGACGGCTCAATGGTGAGCAGTTCTTC
CASSRGRLNGEQFF
>-|TRBJ2-7|TRBV25-1|few
TGTGCCAGCAGTGAATCCAAAATCACAGGTGCTGTGTATCGCTACGAGCAGTACTTC
CASSESKITGAVYRYEQYF
>-|TRBJ2-1|TRBV7-9|-
TGTGCCAGCAGCTCGACTAGTGGGGTGTACAATGAGCAGTTCTTC
CASSSTSGVYNEQFF
>-|TRBJ2-2|TRBV5-1|-
TGCGCCAGCAGCTTGTCAGGGAAGGAAGACGGGGAGCTGTTTTTT
CASSLSGKEDGELFF
>TRBD1|TRBJ1-1|TRBV12-5|many
TGTGCTAGTGGTACCCTGACAGGGGACAACACTGAAGCTTTCTTT
CASGTLTGDNTEAFF
>-|TRBJ1-6|TRBV15|few
TGTGCCACCAGCAGCGGCCCCTGGGGGTCACCCCTCCACTTT
CATSSGPWGSPLHF
>TRBD2|TRBJ2-1|TRBV7-9|-
TGTGCCAGCAGCCCGATAAGACTAGCAAGGGAGCAGTTCTTC
CASSPIRLAREQFF
>TRBD2|TRBJ2-7|TRBV20-1|few
TGCAGTGCCTCTAGCGGGAGGGCTCCCAACGAGCAGTACTTC
CSASSGRAPNEQYF
>TRBD1|TRBJ2-7|TRBV27|-
TGTGCCAGCAGTTTATCGACAGGGGGGTACGAGCAGTACTTC
CASSLSTGGYEQYF
>TRBD2|TRBJ2-1|TRBV20-1|-
TGCTGTGCTAGAGGCTTGACTAGCGGGGTGTACAATGAGCAGTTCTTC
CCARGLTSGVYNEQFF
>TRBD2|TRBJ2-3|TRBV7-2|many
TGTGCCAGCAGCTTAGAACTAGCGGGAGCGACAGATACGCAGTATTTT
CASSLELAGATDTQYF
>-|TRBJ2-1|TRBV12-3/TRBV12-4|-
TGTGCCGGCAGTTCCGACTCGACCCCCAATGAGCAGTTCTTC
CAGSSDSTPNEQFF